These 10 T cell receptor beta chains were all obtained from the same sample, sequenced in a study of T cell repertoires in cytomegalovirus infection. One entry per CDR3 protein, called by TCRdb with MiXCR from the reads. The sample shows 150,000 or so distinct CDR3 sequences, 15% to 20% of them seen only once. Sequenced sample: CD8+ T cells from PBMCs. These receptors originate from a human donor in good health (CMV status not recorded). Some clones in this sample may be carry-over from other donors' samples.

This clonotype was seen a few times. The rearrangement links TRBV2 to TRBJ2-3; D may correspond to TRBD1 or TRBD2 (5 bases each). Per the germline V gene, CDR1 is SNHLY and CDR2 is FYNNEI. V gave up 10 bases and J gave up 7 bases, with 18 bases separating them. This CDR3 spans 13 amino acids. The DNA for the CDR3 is TGTGCCATTTTAGGCAGGGAGCAGAATACGCAGTATTTT. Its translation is CAILGREQNTQYF.

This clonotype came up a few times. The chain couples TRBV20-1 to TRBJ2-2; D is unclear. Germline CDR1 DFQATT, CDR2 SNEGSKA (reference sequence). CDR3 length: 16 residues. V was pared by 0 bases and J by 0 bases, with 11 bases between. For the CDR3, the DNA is TGCAGTGCTAGAGAAGGCGCGGCCGCGAACACCGGGGAGCTGTTTTTT. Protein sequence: CSAREGAAANTGELFF.

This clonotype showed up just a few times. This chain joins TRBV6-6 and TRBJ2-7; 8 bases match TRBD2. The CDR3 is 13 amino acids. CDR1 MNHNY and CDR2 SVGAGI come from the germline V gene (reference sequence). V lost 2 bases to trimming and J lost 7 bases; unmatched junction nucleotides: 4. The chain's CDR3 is CASSYDGREEQYF. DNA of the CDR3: TGTGCCAGCAGTTACGACGGGAGGGAAGAGCAGTACTTC.

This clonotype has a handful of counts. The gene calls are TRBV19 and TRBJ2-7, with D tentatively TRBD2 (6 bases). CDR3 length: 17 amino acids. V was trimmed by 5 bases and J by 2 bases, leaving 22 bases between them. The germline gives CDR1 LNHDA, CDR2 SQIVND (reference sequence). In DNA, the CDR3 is TGTGCCAGTAGTGCGCGGGGCCTTGGGGACCCCCCCTACGAGCAGTACTTC. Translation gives CASSARGLGDPPYEQYF.

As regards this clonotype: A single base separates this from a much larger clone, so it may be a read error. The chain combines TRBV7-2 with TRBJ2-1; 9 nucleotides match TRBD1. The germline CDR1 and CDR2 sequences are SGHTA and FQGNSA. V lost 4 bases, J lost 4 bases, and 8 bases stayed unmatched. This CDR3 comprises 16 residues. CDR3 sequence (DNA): TGTGCCAGCAGCTCCGGACAGGGGACGCGTTACAATGAGCAGTTCTTC. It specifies CASSSGQGTRYNEQFF.

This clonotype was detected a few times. CDR3 sequence reads: CASSESNTEAFF. DNA of the CDR3: TGTGCCAGCAGCGAGAGTAACACTGAAGCTTTCTTT. The rearrangement links TRBV28 to TRBJ1-1, with D unresolved. This CDR3 comprises 12 residues. Trimming shortened V by 6 bases and J by 2 bases, and 7 bases separated the two germline ends. Germline assignment: CDR1 MDHEN and CDR2 SYDVKM.

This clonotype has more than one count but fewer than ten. The CDR3 DNA is TGCAGCGTTGTAGGGACAGGGGATGATACGCAGTATTTT. It yields the protein CSVVGTGDDTQYF. The V and J genes are TRBV29-1 and TRBJ2-3; 10 bases fit TRBD1. The J segment lost 6 bases and the V segment lost 4 bases, leaving 4 bases of the junction unmatched. The CDR3 extends over 13 amino acids. Germline V lookup: CDR1 SQVTM, CDR2 ANQGSEA.

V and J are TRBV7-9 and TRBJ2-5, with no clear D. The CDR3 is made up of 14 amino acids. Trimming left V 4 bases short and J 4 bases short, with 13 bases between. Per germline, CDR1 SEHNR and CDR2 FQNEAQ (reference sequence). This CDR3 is CASSYTQGPETQYF. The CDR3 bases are TGTGCCAGCAGCTATACCCAAGGACCAGAGACCCAGTACTTC.

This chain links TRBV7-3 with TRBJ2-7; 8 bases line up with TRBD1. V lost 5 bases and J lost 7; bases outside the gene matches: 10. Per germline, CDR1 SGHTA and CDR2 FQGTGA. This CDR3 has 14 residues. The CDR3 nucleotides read TGTGCCAGCAGCCCTCGGACAGGGATGGTGGAGCAGTACTTC. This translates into CASSPRTGMVEQYF.

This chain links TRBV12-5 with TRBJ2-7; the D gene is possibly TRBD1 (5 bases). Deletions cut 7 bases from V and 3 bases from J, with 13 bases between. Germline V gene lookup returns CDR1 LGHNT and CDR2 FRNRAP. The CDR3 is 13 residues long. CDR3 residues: CASAAAGFYEQYF. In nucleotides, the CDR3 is TGTGCTAGTGCCGCGGCAGGGTTCTACGAGCAGTACTTC.